This TCR beta chain was sequenced for a study of technical replicates of blood from several donors. Repertoires were generated with immunoSEQ multiplex PCR, while TCRdb's copy carries only in-frame clones and drops some. Altogether more than 50,000 clones are present, more than 75% being singletons, with the ten largest covering 4% to 6.5%. Losses at the gene ends were 2 bases for V and 0 bases for J; bases not matched to a gene: 0. Germline V gene sequence: CDR1 WSHSY, CDR2 SAAADI. CDR3 length: 15 amino acids. This chain connects TRBV10-2 to TRBJ2-1, with 8 bases aligning to TRBD2. Sequencing used PBMCs. This TCR came from a human donor in good health. Some clones in this sample may be carry-over from other donors' samples. The CDR3 DNA reads TGCGCCAGCAGTGAGGCGGGGGGCTCCTACAATGAGCAGTTCTTC. Translating it yields CASSEAGGSYNEQFF.